The 28 T cell receptor beta chains given below trace back to one sample, sequenced in a study of shared clonotypes between healthy human individuals. Sequencing was performed with immunoSEQ multiplex PCR; in TCRdb, only in-frame clones are kept and a portion is missing. The sample shows roughly 1,100,000 clones, about 76% of them seen only once. Material: memory CD4+ T cells sorted from blood. Described subset: CD45RA-negative fraction. All receptors derive from a man aged 18 to 30 in good health.

This sequence joins TRBV10-3 and TRBJ1-3; no reliable D call. Deletions cut 6 bases from V and 9 bases from J, with 18 bases between. The CDR3 is 14 amino acids. Germline assignment: CDR1 ENHRY and CDR2 SYGVKD. The CDR3 here is CAISPQQARGTIYF. The CDR3 DNA is TGTGCCATCAGCCCCCAGCAGGCCCGGGGCACCATATATTTT.

The rearrangement uses TRBV30 and TRBJ1-2; no reliable D call. V was shortened by 2 bases and J by 3 bases, with 7 bases between the two germline ends. This CDR3 is built from 12 residues. Germline V lookup: CDR1 GTSNPN, CDR2 SVGIG (reference sequence). CDR3 region: CAWSYGDYGYTF. The CDR3 DNA is TGTGCCTGGAGTTATGGAGACTATGGCTACACCTTC.

Comment on this clone: Germline and junction disagree at one end, which may indicate a read error. The chain recombines TRBV4-1 with TRBJ2-4, with D perhaps matching TRBD1 (8 bases). Germline assignment: CDR1 MGHRA and CDR2 YSYEKL. The CDR3 is 11 amino acids. The CDR3 sequence is CASSPRAGQDF. Written as DNA, the CDR3 is TGCGCCAGCAGCCCCCGAGCGGGACAGGACTTC.

Regarding this clone: At one boundary the junction diverges from the germline segment, which might be a read error. The V and J genes are TRBV4-3 and TRBJ2-3, with 7 nucleotides matching TRBD2. Germline V gene sequence: CDR1 LGHNA, CDR2 YSLEER. This CDR3 is 16 amino acids long. CDR3 sequence (DNA): TGCACCAGCAGCCCCGATAGCGGGTCTAGCACAGATACGCAGTATTTT. Its translation is CTSSPDSGSSTDTQYF.

The chain links TRBV5-1 to TRBJ2-7; TRBD1 might be the D (7 bases). The CDR3 extends over 16 amino acids. CDR1 is SGHRS and CDR2 is YFSETQ in the germline V gene. V was trimmed by 0 bases and J by 1 base, leaving 14 bases between them. The CDR3: CASSLGGAGQSYEQYF. CDR3 sequence (DNA): TGCGCCAGCAGCTTGGGTGGGGCGGGACAGTCCTACGAGCAGTACTTC.

Notes on this clone: Other DNA sequences within the sample encode an identical CDR3. V usage is TRBV9 and J usage is TRBJ2-6; D remains unclear. This CDR3 is 15 amino acids long. Germline V gene data show CDR1 as SGDLS and CDR2 as YYNGEE. The germline V and J ends were trimmed by 0 bases and 1 base, with 5 bases remaining between them. The CDR3 region is CASSVAPSGANVLTF. CDR3 in DNA: TGTGCCAGCAGCGTAGCACCTTCTGGGGCCAACGTCCTGACTTTC.

A remark on this clone: Other nucleotide sequences from this sample produce the same CDR3. The J gene is TRBJ1-2, the V gene TRBV5-1; D uncertain. The CDR3 runs to 13 residues. Germline V CDR1 and CDR2: SGHRS, YFSETQ. Trimming took off 0 bases at V and 7 bases at J, with 10 bases between the two ends. The DNA of the CDR3 is TGCGCCAGCAGCTTGGTTCAAGATGGTGGCTACACCTTC. This encodes CASSLVQDGGYTF. Full variable domain (remainder filled in from reference TRBV5-1 and TRBJ1-2): KAGVTQTPRYLIKTRGQQVTLSCSPISGHRSVSWYQQTPGQGLQFLFEYFSETQRNKGNFPGRFSGRQFSNSRSEMNVSTLELGDSALYLCASSLVQDGGYTFGSGTRLTVV.

This sequence joins TRBV11-2 and TRBJ2-7; D ambiguous. The V end lost 3 bases, the J end lost 0 bases, and 12 bases lay between the germline ends. The CDR3 is made up of 15 amino acids. Germline V gene data show CDR1 as SGHAT and CDR2 as FQNNGV. CDR3 coding DNA: TGTGCCAGCAGCTTCAGAATACCCAGCTCCTACGAGCAGTACTTC. It codes for CASSFRIPSSYEQYF.

On this clone itself: The identical CDR3 is also encoded by other nucleotide sequences in the sample. The chain links TRBV7-9 to TRBJ2-3, with unresolved D. Trimming shortened V by 5 bases and J by 2 bases, and 5 bases separated the two germline ends. Germline lookup yields CDR1 SEHNR and CDR2 FQNEAQ (reference sequence). The length of the CDR3 is 12 residues. CDR3 residues: CASSHNTDTQYF. In nucleotides, the CDR3 is TGTGCCAGCAGCCACAACACAGATACGCAGTATTTT.

V gene TRBV5-6 combines with J gene TRBJ2-3, with TRBD2 matching 7 bases. With V trimmed by 4 bases and J by 8 bases, 10 bases remained unmatched. The length of the CDR3 is 14 residues. Germline lookup yields CDR1 SGHDT and CDR2 YYEEEE. CDR3 region: CASSPPGTKVTQYF. The DNA of the CDR3 is TGTGCCAGCAGCCCTCCCGGGACTAAAGTTACGCAGTATTTT.

The chain employs TRBV5-5 and TRBJ1-3; no clear D. The germline gives CDR1 SGHKS, CDR2 YYEKEE (reference sequence). The V end lost 4 bases, the J end lost 4 bases, and 15 bases lay between the germline ends. The CDR3 covers 15 residues. Here the CDR3 DNA reads TGTGCCAGCAGCCAGTTCGGAGGCTACGGAAACACCATATATTTT. This translates into CASSQFGGYGNTIYF.

The chain has TRBV5-5 and TRBJ2-2; D gene uncertain. Germline lookup yields CDR1 SGHKS and CDR2 YYEKEE (reference sequence). V lost 4 bases to trimming and J lost 1 base, with 5 bases between them. The CDR3 is 13 residues long. CDR3 sequence reads: CASSKQNTGELFF. CDR3 DNA: TGTGCCAGCAGCAAACAGAACACCGGGGAGCTGTTTTTT.

This clone was observed a handful of times. CDR3 sequence (DNA): TGTGCCACCCGCGGTCCCACCATTGACACTGAAGCTTTCTTT. Protein sequence: CATRGPTIDTEAFF. The gene calls are TRBV18 and TRBJ1-1; D unresolved. The CDR3 runs 14 residues. Trimming took 10 bases from V and 3 from J, leaving 18 bases between them. Germline assignment: CDR1 KGHSH and CDR2 LQKENI.

The chain joins TRBV19 to TRBJ1-6; D ambiguous. The CDR3 consists of 19 residues. CDR1 is LNHDA and CDR2 is SQIVND in the germline V gene (reference sequence). V was cut by 2 bases and J by 0 bases, with 17 bases left in between. CDR3 in amino acids: CASSISPQLESSYNSPLHF. The CDR3, as DNA: TGTGCCAGTAGTATAAGCCCGCAGCTCGAAAGCTCCTATAATTCACCCCTCCACTTT.

The chain carries TRBV6-1 and TRBJ2-5; 7 bases are shared with TRBD2. V was pared by 0 bases and J by 4 bases, with 5 bases of the junction left unmatched. The CDR3 consists of 15 residues. The V gene's germline CDR1 is MNHNS and CDR2 SASEGT. The chain's CDR3 is CASSEAGLGLETQYF. In nucleotides, the CDR3 is TGTGCCAGCAGTGAAGCCGGACTAGGCTTAGAGACCCAGTACTTC.

The rearrangement uses TRBV19 and TRBJ2-7; 7 bases agree with TRBD2. The V gene's germline CDR1 is LNHDA and CDR2 SQIVND (reference sequence). This CDR3 spans 14 amino acids. J gave up 4 bases and V 6 bases, and 9 bases lay outside the gene matches. CDR3 bases: TGTGCCAGTAGCCCCAGCGGGGCCTCTTACGAGCAGTACTTC. Translated: CASSPSGASYEQYF. Variable domain in full (rest from reference TRBV19 and TRBJ2-7): DGGITQSPKYLFRKEGQNVTLSCEQNLNHDAMYWYRQDPGQGLRLIYYSQIVNDFQKGDIAEGYSVSREKKESFPLTVTSAQKNPTAFYLCASSPSGASYEQYFGPGTRLTVT.

The V gene is TRBV6-1, the J gene TRBJ2-5; 7 nucleotides agree with TRBD1. V was clipped by 6 bases and J by 2 bases; unmatched bases: 3. The CDR3 spans 13 residues. CDR1 and CDR2 (germline): MNHNS, SASEGT. The chain's CDR3 is CASRTQGQETQYF. DNA for the CDR3: TGTGCCAGCAGAACACAGGGGCAAGAGACCCAGTACTTC.

The chain has TRBV28 and TRBJ2-4; D possibly corresponds to TRBD1 (7 bases). There are 17 residues in the CDR3. Germline V lookup: CDR1 MDHEN, CDR2 SYDVKM. V gave up 1 base and J gave up 6 bases, with 19 bases separating them. The DNA of the CDR3 is TGTGCCAGCAGTTTATCAGGGGGGATCCTAGGGGGAAACATTCAGTACTTC. Its protein product is CASSLSGGILGGNIQYF. The whole variable domain, remainder taken from reference TRBV28 and TRBJ2-4, is DVKVTQSSRYLVKRTGEKVFLECVQDMDHENMFWYRQDPGLGLRLIYFSYDVKMKEKGDIPEGYSVSREKKERFSLILESASTNQTSMYLCASSLSGGILGGNIQYFGAGTRLSVL.

The V gene is TRBV6-5, the J gene TRBJ1-5; D is unclear. V lost 0 bases, J lost 1 base, and 10 bases lay in between. CDR3 length: 16 residues. Germline loops: CDR1 MNHEY, CDR2 SVGAGI. CDR3 DNA sequence: TGTGCCAGCAGTTACTCCGGGCAGATGAGCAATCAGCCCCAGCATTTT. It is translated as CASSYSGQMSNQPQHF.

The chain couples TRBV10-1 to TRBJ2-1, with 7 positions matching TRBD2. V shed 4 bases and J 0 bases; nucleotides not matched to a gene: 6. CDR1 is WNHNN and CDR2 is SYGVQD in the germline V gene (reference sequence). There are 16 residues in the CDR3. CDR3 in amino acids: CASSASGESSYNEQFF. CDR3 nucleotide sequence: TGCGCCAGCAGTGCAAGCGGGGAAAGCTCCTACAATGAGCAGTTCTTC.

The rearrangement joins TRBV15 to TRBJ1-1; 9 bases are shared with TRBD1. V lost 2 bases, J lost 3 bases, and 10 bases stayed unmatched. Germline CDR1 and CDR2: LNHNV and YYDKDF (reference sequence). The CDR3 totals 17 residues. In DNA, the CDR3 is TGTGCCACCAGCAGACCAGGGACAGGGTTTCCATACACTGAAGCTTTCTTT. This encodes CATSRPGTGFPYTEAFF.

This clone has a single count. The genes are TRBV6-5 and TRBJ2-1, with D possibly matching TRBD1 (6 bases). Per germline, CDR1 MNHEY and CDR2 SVGAGI. V was pared by 6 bases and J by 8 bases, with 20 bases between. This CDR3 region has 15 residues. The CDR3: CASSPWGRGTDEQFF. In DNA form, the CDR3 reads TGTGCCAGCAGCCCCTGGGGCAGGGGAACGGATGAGCAGTTCTTC.

This chain uses TRBV5-1 with TRBJ2-1; D may be TRBD1 or TRBD2 (5 bases each). The V gene's germline CDR1 is SGHRS and CDR2 YFSETQ. The V gene lost 1 base and the J gene lost 5 bases, with 13 bases spanning the gap. This CDR3 is 15 amino acids long. The CDR3 protein is CASSLKARDHNEQFF. CDR3 coding DNA: TGCGCCAGCAGCTTGAAGGCGAGGGACCACAATGAGCAGTTCTTC.

The rearrangement joins TRBV12-5 to TRBJ1-5; TRBD1 aligns across 7 bases. Germline values: CDR1 LGHNT, CDR2 FRNRAP. V gave up 6 bases and J gave up 0 bases; unmatched junction bases: 11. The CDR3 is made up of 17 amino acids. The CDR3 DNA follows: TGTGCTAGTGGGCCCCAGGGGGAGGGGGTTAGCAATCAGCCCCAGCATTTT. Translation gives CASGPQGEGVSNQPQHF.

J is TRBJ1-1 and V is TRBV18; D might be TRBD1 (5 bases). The CDR3 spans 13 residues. The germline CDR1 and CDR2 sequences are KGHSH and LQKENI. The germline V and J ends were trimmed by 2 bases and 7 bases, with 11 bases remaining between them. In nucleotides, the CDR3 is TGTGCCAGCTCACCAGGGGCCGGAGTTGAAGCTTTCTTT. Protein: CASSPGAGVEAFF.

The chain has TRBV27 and TRBJ1-6; 7 nucleotides agree with TRBD1. The ends lost 5 bases at V and 7 bases at J; junction bases unmatched: 5. Germline V gene sequence: CDR1 MNHEY, CDR2 SMNVEV (reference sequence). This CDR3 region has 14 residues. CDR3 residues: CASSTGTDNSPLHF. CDR3 DNA sequence: TGTGCCAGCAGTACCGGGACAGACAATTCACCCCTCCACTTT.

A remark on this clone: Other nucleotide sequences from this sample produce the same CDR3. The V and J genes are TRBV19 and TRBJ2-7, with TRBD1 identical over 10 bases. CDR1 is LNHDA, CDR2 SQIVND, per germline (reference sequence). The CDR3 is 15 residues long. V lost 1 base and J lost 4; bases outside the gene matches: 4. The chain's CDR3 is CASSIGGQGTYEQYF. CDR3 nucleotides: TGTGCCAGTAGTATAGGGGGACAGGGGACTTACGAGCAGTACTTC.

The chain links TRBV11-2 to TRBJ2-7, with D perhaps matching TRBD1 (6 bases). The ends were cut back, 5 bases at V and 2 bases at J, with 16 bases in the middle. This CDR3 is 15 amino acids long. Per the germline V gene, CDR1 is SGHAT and CDR2 is FQNNGV. This CDR3 is CASSPLGRGAYEQYF. The CDR3 DNA reads as TGTGCCAGCAGCCCCCTGGGCAGGGGTGCCTACGAGCAGTACTTC.